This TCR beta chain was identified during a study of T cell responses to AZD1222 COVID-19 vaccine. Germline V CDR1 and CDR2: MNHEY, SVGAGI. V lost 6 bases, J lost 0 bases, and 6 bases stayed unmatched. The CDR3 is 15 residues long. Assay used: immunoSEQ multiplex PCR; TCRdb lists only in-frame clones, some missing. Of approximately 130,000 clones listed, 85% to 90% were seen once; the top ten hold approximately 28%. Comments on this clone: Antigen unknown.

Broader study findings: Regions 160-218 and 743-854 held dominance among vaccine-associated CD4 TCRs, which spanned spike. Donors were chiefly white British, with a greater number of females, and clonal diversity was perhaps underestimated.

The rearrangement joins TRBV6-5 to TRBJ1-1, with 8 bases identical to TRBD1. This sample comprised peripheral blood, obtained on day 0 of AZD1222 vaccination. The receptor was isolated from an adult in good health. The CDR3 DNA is TGTGCCAGCAGGACAGGGGTCGGAATGAACACTGAAGCTTTCTTT. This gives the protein CASRTGVGMNTEAFF.